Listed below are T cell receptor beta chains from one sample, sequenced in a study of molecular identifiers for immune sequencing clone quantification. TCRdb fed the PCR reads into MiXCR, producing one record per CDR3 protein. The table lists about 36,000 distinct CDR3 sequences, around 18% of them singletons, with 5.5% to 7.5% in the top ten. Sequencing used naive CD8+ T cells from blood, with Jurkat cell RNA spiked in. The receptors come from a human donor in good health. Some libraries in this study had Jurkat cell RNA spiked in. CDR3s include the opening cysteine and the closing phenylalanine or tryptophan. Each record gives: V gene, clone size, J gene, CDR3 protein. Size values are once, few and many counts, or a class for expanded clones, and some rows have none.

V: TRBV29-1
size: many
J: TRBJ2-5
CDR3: CSVWTSGRVETQYF

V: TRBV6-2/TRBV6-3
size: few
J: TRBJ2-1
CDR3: CASSYSDGNSYNEQFF

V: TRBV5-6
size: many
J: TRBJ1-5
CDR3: CASSWGVNQPQHF

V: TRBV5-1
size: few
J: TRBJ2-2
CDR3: CASRLALGELFF

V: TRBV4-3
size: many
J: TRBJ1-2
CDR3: CASSQDRGGYGYTF

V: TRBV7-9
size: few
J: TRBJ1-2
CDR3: CASSEIRVLYNGYTF

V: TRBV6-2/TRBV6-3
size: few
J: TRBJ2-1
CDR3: CASSYSKSRGPYNEQFF

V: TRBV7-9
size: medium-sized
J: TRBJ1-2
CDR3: CASSLEVGKSNYGYTF

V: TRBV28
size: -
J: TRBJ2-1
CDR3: CASSFVRERSNEQFF

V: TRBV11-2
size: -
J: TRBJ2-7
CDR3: CASSTGTGYEQYF

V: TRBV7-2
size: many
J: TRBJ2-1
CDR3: CASSLSGRSYNEQFF

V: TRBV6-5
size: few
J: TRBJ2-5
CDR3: CASSYGQGLETQYF

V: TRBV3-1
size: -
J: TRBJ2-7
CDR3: CASSPVEDSSYEQYF

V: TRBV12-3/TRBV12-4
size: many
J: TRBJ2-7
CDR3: CASSFPSSGSSYEQYF

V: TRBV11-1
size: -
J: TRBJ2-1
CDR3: CASSLGIRNEQFF

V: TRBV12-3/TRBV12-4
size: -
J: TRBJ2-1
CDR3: CASSPYGTSGRNEQFF

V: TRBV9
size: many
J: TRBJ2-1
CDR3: CASSVGGEQFF

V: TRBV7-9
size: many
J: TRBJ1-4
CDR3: CASSLQLEKLFF

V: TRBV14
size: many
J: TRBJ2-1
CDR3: CASNAGSSYNEQFF

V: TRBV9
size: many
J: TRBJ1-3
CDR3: CASSATRGQGGHTIYF

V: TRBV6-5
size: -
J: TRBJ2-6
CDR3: CASSPFGDRTSGANVLTF

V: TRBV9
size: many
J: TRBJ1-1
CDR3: CASSAGTVSEAFF

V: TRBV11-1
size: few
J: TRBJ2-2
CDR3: CASSPGQNTGELFF

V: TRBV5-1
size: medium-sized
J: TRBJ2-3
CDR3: CASSSVGLISDTQYF

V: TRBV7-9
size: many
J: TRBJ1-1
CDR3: CASSPGLNTEAFF

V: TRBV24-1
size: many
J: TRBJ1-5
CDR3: CATRGTGKNQPQHF

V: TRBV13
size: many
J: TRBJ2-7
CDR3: CASSSPTSGSSYEQYF

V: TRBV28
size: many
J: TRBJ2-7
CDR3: CASQGTKRGGREQYF

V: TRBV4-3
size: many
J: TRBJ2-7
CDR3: CASSNLRTATYEQYF

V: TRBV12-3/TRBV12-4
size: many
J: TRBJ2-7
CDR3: CASTGGRGYEQYF

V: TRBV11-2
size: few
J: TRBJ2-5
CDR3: CASSPDASNQETQYF

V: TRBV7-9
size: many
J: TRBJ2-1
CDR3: CASSGQGVGPHSEQFF

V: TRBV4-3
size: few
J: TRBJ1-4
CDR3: CASSQVGKTTNEKLFF

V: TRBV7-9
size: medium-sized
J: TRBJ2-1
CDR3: CASSSTSGADNEQFF

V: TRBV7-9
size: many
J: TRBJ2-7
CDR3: CASVDRGGRGGEQYF

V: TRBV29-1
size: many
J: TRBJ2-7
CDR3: CSARTSGRYEQYF

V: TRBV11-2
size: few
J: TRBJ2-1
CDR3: CASSLEGGNEQFF

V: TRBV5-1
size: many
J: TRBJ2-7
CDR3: CASRSDLMYYEQYF

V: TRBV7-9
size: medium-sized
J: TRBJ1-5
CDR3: CASSFYSNQPQHF

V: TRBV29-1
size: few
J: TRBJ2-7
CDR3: CSVEGTTGYKQYF